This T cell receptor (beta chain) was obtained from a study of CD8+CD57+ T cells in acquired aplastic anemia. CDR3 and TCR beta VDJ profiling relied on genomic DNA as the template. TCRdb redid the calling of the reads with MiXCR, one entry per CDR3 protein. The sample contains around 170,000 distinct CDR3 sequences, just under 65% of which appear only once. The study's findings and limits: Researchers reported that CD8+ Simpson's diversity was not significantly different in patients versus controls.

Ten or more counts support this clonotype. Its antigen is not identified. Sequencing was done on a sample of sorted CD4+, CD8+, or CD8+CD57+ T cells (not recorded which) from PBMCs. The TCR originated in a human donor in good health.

DNA for the CDR3: TGTGCCAGCAGCGTGGGGCTAGCGGGACGGGATGAGCAGTTCTTC. Its translation is CASSVGLAGRDEQFF. This chain connects TRBV2 to TRBJ2-1; 9 positions agree with TRBD2. From germline, CDR1 is SNHLY and CDR2 FYNNEI. This CDR3 has 15 residues. V was pared by 6 bases and J by 8 bases, with 11 bases of the junction left unmatched. The whole variable domain, remainder taken from reference TRBV2 and TRBJ2-1, is EPEVTQTPSHQVTQMGQEVILRCVPISNHLYFYWYRQILGQKVEFLVSFYNNEISEKSEIFDDQFSVERPDGSNFTLKIRSTKLEDSAMYFCASSVGLAGRDEQFFGPGTRLTVL.